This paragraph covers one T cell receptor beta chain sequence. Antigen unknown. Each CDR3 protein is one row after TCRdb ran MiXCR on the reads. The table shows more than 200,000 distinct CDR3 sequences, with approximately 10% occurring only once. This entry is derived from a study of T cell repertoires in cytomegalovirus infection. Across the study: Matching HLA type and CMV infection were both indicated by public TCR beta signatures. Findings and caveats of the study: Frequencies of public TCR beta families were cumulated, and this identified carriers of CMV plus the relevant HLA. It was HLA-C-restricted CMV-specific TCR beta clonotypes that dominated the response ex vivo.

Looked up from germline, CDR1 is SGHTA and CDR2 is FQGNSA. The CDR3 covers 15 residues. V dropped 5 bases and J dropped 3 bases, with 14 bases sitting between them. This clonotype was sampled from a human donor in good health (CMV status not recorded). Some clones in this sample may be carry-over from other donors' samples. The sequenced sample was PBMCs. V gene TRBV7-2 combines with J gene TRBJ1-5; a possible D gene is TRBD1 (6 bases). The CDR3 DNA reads TGTGCCAGCAGCCCCGCCGGGACATCCAATCAGCCCCAGCATTTT. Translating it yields CASSPAGTSNQPQHF. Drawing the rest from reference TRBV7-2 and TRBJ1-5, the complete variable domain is GAGVSQSPSNKVTEKGKDVELRCDPISGHTALYWYRQSLGQGLEFLIYFQGNSAPDKSGLPSDRFSAERTGGSVSTLTIQRTQQEDSAVYLCASSPAGTSNQPQHFGDGTRLSIL.